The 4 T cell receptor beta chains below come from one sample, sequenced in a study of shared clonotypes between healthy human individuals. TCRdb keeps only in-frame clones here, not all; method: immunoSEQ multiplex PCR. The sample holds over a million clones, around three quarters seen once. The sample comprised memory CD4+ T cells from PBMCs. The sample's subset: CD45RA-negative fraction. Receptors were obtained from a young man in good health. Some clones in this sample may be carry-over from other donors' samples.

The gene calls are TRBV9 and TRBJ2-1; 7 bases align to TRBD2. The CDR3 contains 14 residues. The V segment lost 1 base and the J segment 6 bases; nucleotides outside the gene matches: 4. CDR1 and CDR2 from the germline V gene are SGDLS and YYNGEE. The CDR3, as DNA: TGTGCCAGCAGCGTATACGGCGGGAGCAATGAGCAGTTCTTC. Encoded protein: CASSVYGGSNEQFF.

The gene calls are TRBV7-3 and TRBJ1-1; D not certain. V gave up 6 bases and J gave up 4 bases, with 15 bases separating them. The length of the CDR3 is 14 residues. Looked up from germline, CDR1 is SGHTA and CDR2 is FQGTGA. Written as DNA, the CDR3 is TGTGCCAGCAGATTGGACGGAGGTAGCACTGAAGCTTTCTTT. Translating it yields CASRLDGGSTEAFF.

The CDR3 nucleotides are TGCAGCGCCAAAGGGGACAGCAATCAGCCCCAGCATTTT. It encodes CSAKGDSNQPQHF. The rearrangement uses TRBV29-1 and TRBJ1-5; perhaps TRBD1 as D (5 bases). The germline V gene encodes CDR1 SQVTM and CDR2 ANQGSEA. The CDR3 consists of 13 residues. V lost 7 bases and J lost 1, with 11 bases in between.

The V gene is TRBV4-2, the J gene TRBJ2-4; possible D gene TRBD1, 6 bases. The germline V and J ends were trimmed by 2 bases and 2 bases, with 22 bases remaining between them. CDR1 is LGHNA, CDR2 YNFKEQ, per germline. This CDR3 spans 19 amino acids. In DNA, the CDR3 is TGTGCCAGCAGCCAACACCCGGAGAGGACAGATGATCCCAAAAACATTCAGTACTTC. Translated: CASSQHPERTDDPKNIQYF.